This TCR beta chain is drawn from a study of T cells in tuberculosis (dated by TCRdb to 2017 to 2018). General notes on the study: In the study, CD1B tetramers and high-throughput TCR immunosequencing were combined to characterize T cells specific for the mycobacterial lipid antigen glucose monomycolate (GMM). A South African clinical cohort compared IGRA-negative adolescents, IGRA-positive adolescents with latent tuberculosis and adults with active tuberculosis, roughly 9 per group. Study-wide findings and limitations: A classifier using the diverse GMM-specific repertoire reached 87% accuracy (AUROC around 0.9), compared with over 60% accuracy using GEM motif frequencies. The smaller NN-distances in active tuberculosis patients were driven in part by shorter CDR3-alpha lengths, while the difference seen for TCR-beta was not statistically significant. Compared with IGRA-negative controls, TCR-alpha repertoires from active tuberculosis had smaller mean NN-distances to GMM-specific TCRs, which suggests that these TCRs underwent clonal expansion. Which clinical samples got chosen depended on the availability of cryopreserved specimens, and the active tuberculosis cases were adults, whereas the controls were adolescents.

With regard to this clone: The target of this receptor is not known. Nothing much larger sits one base from this clone, and base qualities are not available.

At study entry, adolescents were screened for latent tuberculosis infection using a tuberculin skin test and the QuantiFERON-TB GOLD In-Tube IGRA. Immunosequencing was performed on unsorted cryopreserved PBMC and covered 75,000 to 100,000 T cells per clinical donor on average. Eleven high schools in the Worcester region of the Western Cape, South Africa, served as enrollment sites for adolescents aged 12 to 18 years. About 10 M. tuberculosis-infected adolescents and roughly 10 uninfected adolescents were selected, with the two groups matched for age and sex. Adolescent PBMC were isolated from freshly drawn heparinized blood by density centrifugation and cryopreserved. CDR1 and CDR2 were assigned from the germline V gene as SGDLS and YYNGEE. Inclusive of the bounding cysteine and phenylalanine, the CDR3 is 17 residues long. Only the CDR3 region is kept as DNA, spanning 51 bases read in frame from base 1. The trim is 0 bases for V and 0 bases for J, with a gap of 12 bases between the germline ends.

TCR libraries were generated with the immunoSEQ multiplex PCR assay, using TCR-beta and/or TCR-alpha/delta assays for each sample. Amplified TCR libraries were sequenced on the Illumina high-throughput platform. Processing in the source paper ran as follows. Clustering and dimensionality reduction were performed using pairwise TCRdist distances among GMM-specific receptors from ex vivo sorted or in vitro expanded T cells. The score assigned to each clinical repertoire was mean NN-distance, meaning the average TCRdist to the nearest 10% of tetramer-positive reference sequences. GEM TCR motif frequency was computed as the fraction of unique TCRs matching known GEM sequences by V/J usage and CDR3 length. Linear discriminant analysis with leave-one-out cross-validation, implemented in scikit-learn, was used to classify active tuberculosis. TCRdb provides this immuneACCESS table in a form limited to in-frame rearrangements. Some clones are lacking; in checked studies, under half of them reflect an unresolved V gene, and why the rest are absent is not known. The V and J calls and clone size come from that table; D and trimming were worked out from the DNA. Present in this sample are approximately 20,000 clones, about 96% of which were seen just once. The ten largest clones add up to 5% to 7.5% of the sample.

This clonotype originated in a donor aged 10-35 years with latent tuberculosis or without tuberculosis infection. The V and J segments used are TRBV9 and TRBJ2-2; confidence is insufficient to name the D gene. The sample comprised PBMCs. The encoded CDR3 is CASSVGMAGSNTGELFF. The DNA sequence is given as TGTGCCAGCAGCGTAGGAATGGCAGGCTCGAACACCGGGGAGCTGTTTTTT.